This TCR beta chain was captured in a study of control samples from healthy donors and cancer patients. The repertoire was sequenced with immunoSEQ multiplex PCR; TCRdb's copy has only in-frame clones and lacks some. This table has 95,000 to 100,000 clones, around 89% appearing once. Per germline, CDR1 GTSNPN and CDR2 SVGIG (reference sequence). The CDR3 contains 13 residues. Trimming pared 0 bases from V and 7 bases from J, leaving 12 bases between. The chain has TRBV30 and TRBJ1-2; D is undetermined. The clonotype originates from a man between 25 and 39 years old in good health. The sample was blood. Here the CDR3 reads CAWSVSNIAGYTF. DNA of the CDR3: TGTGCCTGGAGTGTATCGAACATCGCTGGCTACACCTTC.